These 19 T cell receptor beta chains were sequenced from one sample in a study of shared clonotypes between healthy human individuals. Profiling relied on immunoSEQ multiplex PCR, and the TCRdb table lists in-frame clones only, not all of them. The profile shows approximately 2.1 million clones, 85% to 95% of them singletons. Input material: naive CD4+ T cells from PBMCs. Subset in this sample: CD45RA+ positively selected. The receptor source for this set is a young man in good health. Some clones in this sample may be carry-over from other donors' samples.

Worth noting for this clone: Distinct nucleotide sequences in the sample also encode this CDR3. The chain has TRBV5-1 and TRBJ2-5, with 8 positions matching TRBD1. The CDR3 loop spans 15 amino acids. Germline V lookup: CDR1 SGHRS, CDR2 YFSETQ. The V segment lost 0 bases and the J segment 5 bases; nucleotides outside the gene matches: 6. In nucleotides, the CDR3 is TGCGCCAGCAGCTTGGGTCAGGGGGCAGGGGAGACCCAGTACTTC. Protein sequence: CASSLGQGAGETQYF. Full variable domain (outside the CDR3, taken from reference TRBV5-1 and TRBJ2-5): KAGVTQTPRYLIKTRGQQVTLSCSPISGHRSVSWYQQTPGQGLQFLFEYFSETQRNKGNFPGRFSGRQFSNSRSEMNVSTLELGDSALYLCASSLGQGAGETQYFGPGTRLLVL.

This chain connects TRBV7-2 to TRBJ1-5; the D gene is possibly TRBD1 (5 bases). CDR1 and CDR2 (germline): SGHTA, FQGNSA. V shed 4 bases and J shed 5 bases, with 15 bases lying between them. This CDR3 has 15 residues. The CDR3 region is CASSYYPGPDQPQHF. The CDR3, as DNA: TGTGCCAGCAGCTATTACCCAGGGCCTGATCAGCCCCAGCATTTT.

V is TRBV11-2 and J is TRBJ1-4; D might be TRBD1 (5 bases). Between the trimmed V and J ends, which lost 8 bases and 8 bases, there was a span of 15 bases. CDR3 length: 13 amino acids. The germline gives CDR1 SGHAT, CDR2 FQNNGV. The chain's CDR3 is CASWGGLGEKLFF. In nucleotides, the CDR3 is TGTGCCAGCTGGGGGGGGTTGGGAGAAAAACTGTTTTTT.

The CDR3 nucleotides read TGTGCCAGCAGCGCCCAGTACTTC. Translation: CASSAQYF. The gene calls are TRBV2 and TRBJ2-5; unclear D gene. The CDR3 has 8 amino acids. V was clipped by 6 bases and J by 9 bases, with 2 bases between them. Looked up from germline, CDR1 is SNHLY and CDR2 is FYNNEI.

The rearrangement joins TRBV5-4 to TRBJ2-1, with D uncertain. The CDR3 has 16 residues. From germline, CDR1 is SGHNT and CDR2 YYREEE (reference sequence). Trimming took off 3 bases at V and 3 bases at J, with 16 bases between the two ends. The CDR3 sequence is CASSSPDRGLYNEQFF. CDR3 DNA: TGTGCCAGCAGCTCGCCGGATCGCGGCCTCTACAATGAGCAGTTCTTC.

The chain combines TRBV11-2 with TRBJ2-7, with D possibly TRBD1 on 6 matching bases. V was clipped by 1 base and J by 0 bases, with 13 bases between them. The germline gives CDR1 SGHAT, CDR2 FQNNGV. This CDR3 is 16 amino acids long. The CDR3 sequence: CASSLGSRGSSYEQYF. The CDR3 nucleotides read TGTGCCAGCAGCTTAGGATCGAGGGGGTCCTCCTACGAGCAGTACTTC.

The chain carries TRBV30 and TRBJ2-5; TRBD2 matches 7 bases. The J call could be wrong; TRBJ2-7 is a better fit for the DNA end. Germline CDR1 and CDR2: GTSNPN and SVGIG (reference sequence). The length of the CDR3 is 14 residues. The CDR3 spells CAWSPLAATYEQYF. The CDR3 DNA reads TGTGCCTGGAGTCCCCTAGCGGCCACCTACGAGCAGTACTTC.

The V gene is TRBV5-1, the J gene TRBJ1-4; TRBD1 matches at 8 bases. Per germline, CDR1 SGHRS and CDR2 YFSETQ. V gave up 4 bases and J gave up 1 base; unmatched junction bases: 3. The CDR3 length is 15 residues. CDR3 in amino acids: CASSTTGGTNEKLFF. The CDR3 DNA is TGCGCCAGCAGCACAACAGGGGGAACTAATGAAAAACTGTTTTTT.

The CDR3 loop reads CATSRGQRGYEQYF. CDR3 bases: TGTGCCACCAGCAGAGGCCAAAGGGGCTACGAGCAGTACTTC. The rearrangement uses TRBV15 and TRBJ2-7; D is perhaps TRBD1 (5 bases). This CDR3 has 14 amino acids. Per the germline V gene, CDR1 is LNHNV and CDR2 is YYDKDF (reference sequence). Trimming took 1 base from V and 3 from J, leaving 10 bases between them.

The genes are TRBV5-4 and TRBJ2-7; 13 nucleotides align to TRBD2. Germline V CDR1 and CDR2: SGHNT, YYREEE (reference sequence). CDR3 length equals 16 residues. V lost 4 bases, J lost 2 bases, and 6 bases stayed unmatched. CDR3 amino acids: CASSAVGTSGAYEQYF. The CDR3 DNA sequence: TGTGCCAGCAGCGCCGTCGGGACTAGCGGGGCCTACGAGCAGTACTTC.

The chain joins TRBV28 to TRBJ2-1; a possible D gene is TRBD1 (6 bases). In germline, CDR1 is MDHEN, CDR2 SYDVKM. Trimming pared 2 bases from V and 0 bases from J, leaving 8 bases between. The CDR3 is made up of 15 amino acids. CDR3 coding DNA: TGTGCCAGCAGTTTACAGGGGAGCTCCTACAATGAGCAGTTCTTC. Translating gives CASSLQGSSYNEQFF.

The V gene is TRBV28, the J gene TRBJ2-3; either TRBD1 or TRBD2 may fit D (5 bases each). The V end was cut by 10 bases, the J end by 2 bases, with 16 bases between. In germline, CDR1 is MDHEN, CDR2 SYDVKM. The CDR3 runs 14 residues. The CDR3 protein is CATGKGTDTDTQYF. CDR3 sequence (DNA): TGTGCCACCGGGAAGGGGACCGACACAGATACGCAGTATTTT.

V gene TRBV7-9 combines with J gene TRBJ1-2; maybe TRBD1 (6 bases). CDR3 length equals 15 residues. Trimming stripped 4 bases from V and 4 bases from J, with 16 bases between. The germline V gene encodes CDR1 SEHNR and CDR2 FQNEAQ (reference sequence). The CDR3 region is CASSSDSLRGYGYTF. Here the CDR3 DNA reads TGTGCCAGCAGCTCGGACAGCCTCAGGGGCTATGGCTACACCTTC.

The table lists this clone with a count of one. This rearrangement joins TRBV6-1 to TRBJ2-1; 8 nucleotides agree with TRBD2. The CDR3 is 15 residues long. Germline CDR1 is MNHNS and CDR2 is SASEGT. The trim removed 2 bases at V and 4 bases at J, leaving 4 bases unmatched. CDR3 nucleotide sequence: TGTGCCAGCAGTGAAATGTCTAGCGGGTACAATGAGCAGTTCTTC. It codes for CASSEMSSGYNEQFF.

This chain joins TRBV5-4 and TRBJ2-3, with no clear D. CDR1 and CDR2 from the germline V gene are SGHNT and YYREEE (reference sequence). V lost 0 bases and J 4 bases, leaving 12 bases between the germline ends. The CDR3 spans 15 residues. CDR3 in DNA: TGTGCCAGCAGCTTGGGGCCCATCCTCCCAGATACGCAGTATTTT. Translating it yields CASSLGPILPDTQYF.

This clone appeared a single time. Other DNA sequences in the sample encode the same CDR3. The chain couples TRBV7-9 to TRBJ1-5, with D unresolved. This CDR3 is built from 14 residues. Germline V gene lookup returns CDR1 SEHNR and CDR2 FQNEAQ (reference sequence). Trimming pared 1 base from V and 0 bases from J, leaving 4 bases between. The CDR3 protein is CASSLGNSNQPQHF. The CDR3 nucleotides read TGTGCCAGCAGCTTAGGAAATAGCAATCAGCCCCAGCATTTT.

The rearrangement joins TRBV18 to TRBJ2-7, with D perhaps matching TRBD2 (5 bases). The CDR3 runs to 14 residues. Germline loops: CDR1 KGHSH, CDR2 LQKENI. Trimming shortened V by 3 bases and J by 3 bases, and 12 bases separated the two germline ends. Here the CDR3 DNA reads TGTGCCAGCTCACCGGAGGCAGCCGGCTACGAGCAGTACTTC. Translated: CASSPEAAGYEQYF.

With respect to this clone: Other DNA sequences within the sample encode an identical CDR3. The chain links TRBV4-1 to TRBJ2-7, with D unclear. Germline lookup yields CDR1 MGHRA and CDR2 YSYEKL. Trimming removed 6 bases at V and 4 bases at J, with 7 bases between. The CDR3 totals 11 residues. Here the CDR3 reads CASRGYYEQYF. DNA for the CDR3: TGCGCCAGCAGAGGATATTACGAGCAGTACTTC.

The chain is built from TRBV7-2 and TRBJ2-5, with 14 bases lining up with TRBD2. The trim removed 5 bases at V and 5 bases at J, leaving 4 bases unmatched. The germline V gene has CDR1 SGHTA and CDR2 FQGNSA. CDR3 length: 15 amino acids. CDR3 in amino acids: CASSGTSGSWETQYF. Written as DNA, the CDR3 is TGTGCCAGCAGCGGGACTAGCGGGAGTTGGGAGACCCAGTACTTC.